The 16 T cell receptor beta chains presented below share a single source sample, sequenced in a study of T cells in localized non-small cell lung cancer (dated by TCRdb to about 2020). The library was prepared using the immunoSEQ multiplex PCR assay. TCRdb retrieved this table from immuneACCESS and kept in-frame rearrangements only. Not all clones are present; in checked studies, unresolved V genes account for under half, and no reason is known for the remainder. The sample profile shows fewer than 25,000 clones; roughly 90% of them were found once. The ten largest clones capture 5.5% to 6.5% of the sample. Here the sequenced sample was PBMCs, taken before any cancer treatment. These receptor sequences come from a man aged 35 to 69 with stage II lung adenocarcinoma.

The chain recombines TRBV27 with TRBJ2-3; no clear D gene. Trimming took off 7 bases at V and 3 bases at J, with 23 bases between the two ends. Germline V gives CDR1 MNHEY, CDR2 SMNVEV (reference sequence). The CDR3 contains 17 residues. CDR3 loop: CASTLSSFPVGTDTQYF. The DNA of the CDR3 is TGTGCCAGCACCCTAAGTAGTTTTCCAGTGGGTACAGATACGCAGTATTTT.

As regards this clone: Compared with germline, one end of the junction differs, possibly owing to a read error. Other nucleotide sequences from this sample produce the same CDR3. The chain is built from TRBV13 and TRBJ1-3; unclear D gene. The CDR3 is 13 residues long. The germline V gene encodes CDR1 PRHDT and CDR2 FYEKMQ (reference sequence). This chain's CDR3 is CASSLRSGNTIYF. The CDR3 coding sequence is TGTGCCAGCAGCTTACGCTCTGGGAACACCATATATTTT. Complete variable domain (other parts from reference TRBV13 and TRBJ1-3): AAGVIQSPRHLIKEKRETATLKCYPIPRHDTVYWYQQGPGQDPQFLISFYEKMQSDKGSIPDRFSAQQFSDYHSELNMSSLELGDSALYFCASSLRSGNTIYFGEGSWLTVV.

The gene calls are TRBV7-9 and TRBJ2-7; perhaps TRBD2 as D (6 bases). CDR1 is SEHNR and CDR2 is FQNEAQ in the germline V gene (reference sequence). Trimming took off 4 bases at V and 3 bases at J, with 28 bases between the two ends. This CDR3 contains 19 residues. The CDR3 bases are TGTGCCAGCAGCTCGATATGGGGGGTTTCCGGGGCAGGCCACTACGAGCAGTACTTC. It is translated as CASSSIWGVSGAGHYEQYF.

V is TRBV7-9 and J is TRBJ2-5; TRBD2 aligns across 11 bases. Per the germline V gene, CDR1 is SEHNR and CDR2 is FQNEAQ (reference sequence). V trimming: 4 bases; J trimming: 4 bases; junction bases outside the gene matches: 5. The CDR3 spans 15 residues. CDR3 sequence: CASSSLAGGRETQYF. CDR3 nucleotides: TGTGCCAGCAGCTCATTAGCGGGGGGGCGAGAGACCCAGTACTTC. Full variable domain (missing parts from reference TRBV7-9 and TRBJ2-5): DTGVSQNPRHKITKRGQNVTFRCDPISEHNRLYWYRQTLGQGPEFLTYFQNEAQLEKSRLLSDRFSAERPKGSFSTLEIQRTEQGDSAMYLCASSSLAGGRETQYFGPGTRLLVL.

This chain connects TRBV7-3 to TRBJ1-1, with D maybe TRBD1 (5 bases). There are 18 residues in the CDR3. Germline CDR1 and CDR2: SGHTA and FQGTGA. The ends were cut back, 5 bases at V and 4 bases at J, with 26 bases in the middle. In nucleotides, the CDR3 is TGTGCCAGCAGCATCCTTCACCGGGACCCTCTAAGCGGCACTGAAGCTTTCTTT. Translated: CASSILHRDPLSGTEAFF. Full variable domain (outside the CDR3, taken from reference TRBV7-3 and TRBJ1-1): GAGVSQTPSNKVTEKGKYVELRCDPISGHTALYWYRQSLGQGPEFLIYFQGTGAADDSGLPNDRFFAVRPEGSVSTLKIQRTERGDSAVYLCASSILHRDPLSGTEAFFGQGTRLTVV.

The V call is TRBV19, the J call TRBJ2-7; D call uncertain. The CDR3 has 15 amino acids. Trimming left V 6 bases short and J 3 bases short, with 18 bases between. Per germline, CDR1 LNHDA and CDR2 SQIVND (reference sequence). The CDR3 region is CASSPGDSFYYEQYF. CDR3 DNA: TGTGCCAGTAGCCCTGGGGATTCATTTTACTACGAGCAGTACTTC.

The chain uses TRBV6-6 and TRBJ2-1, with TRBD1 identical over 9 bases. The germline CDR1 and CDR2 sequences are MNHNY and SVGAGI (reference sequence). This CDR3 spans 15 amino acids. Germline trimming cut 4 bases from V and 8 bases from J; bases unmatched to any gene: 9. CDR3 nucleotides: TGTGCCAGCAGTTCCCCGGGACAGGGCAACTATGAGCAGTTCTTC. Protein sequence: CASSSPGQGNYEQFF.

The chain joins TRBV28 to TRBJ1-4; 9 nucleotides match TRBD1. The CDR3 spans 14 residues. V dropped 6 bases and J dropped 7; count of bases not matched to a gene: 6. Germline-derived CDR1 and CDR2 are MDHEN and SYDVKM. The chain's CDR3 is CASRSGQGSEKLFF. The DNA for the CDR3 is TGTGCCAGCAGGAGCGGACAGGGGTCTGAAAAACTGTTTTTT. Full variable domain (rest looked up from reference TRBV28 and TRBJ1-4): DVKVTQSSRYLVKRTGEKVFLECVQDMDHENMFWYRQDPGLGLRLIYFSYDVKMKEKGDIPEGYSVSREKKERFSLILESASTNQTSMYLCASRSGQGSEKLFFGSGTQLSVL.

Turning to this clone: Other DNA sequences in this sample translate to the same CDR3. The chain couples TRBV5-1 to TRBJ2-3; 9 bases are a match to TRBD2. From germline, CDR1 is SGHRS and CDR2 YFSETQ. This CDR3 has 17 amino acids. V was clipped by 0 bases and J by 6 bases; unmatched bases: 11. The CDR3, as DNA: TGCGCCAGCAGCTTGGTGGCTAGCGGGATCAACACCGATACGCAGTATTTT. It is translated as CASSLVASGINTDTQYF.

The rearrangement links TRBV18 to TRBJ1-1; weak D call: TRBD1 (6 bases). Germline V gives CDR1 KGHSH, CDR2 LQKENI. This CDR3 has 14 amino acids. V gave up 1 base and J gave up 3 bases, with 9 bases separating them. CDR3 coding DNA: TGTGCCAGCTCACCACAACAGGGTGACACTGAAGCTTTCTTT. It yields the protein CASSPQQGDTEAFF.

J is TRBJ1-3 and V is TRBV14; the match to TRBD1 covers 9 bases. The trim removed 4 bases at V and 4 bases at J, leaving 11 bases unmatched. The CDR3 has 17 amino acids. Germline CDR1 is SGHDN and CDR2 is FVKESK. The CDR3, as DNA: TGTGCCAGCAGCCCCGGAGTGGGGACAGGGCCCGGAAACACCATATATTTT. It specifies CASSPGVGTGPGNTIYF. The full variable domain, rest sourced from reference TRBV14 and TRBJ1-3, is EAGVTQFPSHSVIEKGQTVTLRCDPISGHDNLYWYRRVMGKEIKFLLHFVKESKQDESGMPNNRFLAERTGGTYSTLKVQPAELEDSGVYFCASSPGVGTGPGNTIYFGEGSWLTVV.

The rearrangement joins TRBV6-1 to TRBJ1-6; no definite D call. Trimming cost V 2 bases and J 4 bases, with 12 bases left between them. CDR3 size: 16 residues. Germline lookup yields CDR1 MNHNS and CDR2 SASEGT. This chain's CDR3 is CASSERQSRYNSPLHF. The CDR3, as DNA: TGTGCCAGCAGTGAACGGCAATCTCGGTATAATTCACCCCTCCACTTT.

The chain is built from TRBV9 and TRBJ1-1; D call uncertain. The germline CDR1 and CDR2 sequences are SGDLS and YYNGEE. V lost 4 bases to trimming and J lost 0 bases, with 10 bases between them. The CDR3 is 14 residues long. The CDR3, as DNA: TGTGCCAGCAGCACAGACGGAGTGAACACTGAAGCTTTCTTT. Its protein is CASSTDGVNTEAFF.

The V call is TRBV5-6, the J call TRBJ2-4; no firm D call. The CDR3 extends over 17 amino acids. Trimming took 3 bases from V and 2 from J, leaving 18 bases between them. CDR1 and CDR2 from the germline V gene are SGHDT and YYEEEE. The CDR3 is CASSWMGLSPTKNIQYF. The CDR3 nucleotides read TGTGCCAGCAGCTGGATGGGGTTGTCCCCTACCAAAAACATTCAGTACTTC.

The gene calls are TRBV2 and TRBJ1-5, with D hard to call. Germline values: CDR1 SNHLY, CDR2 FYNNEI. V was pared by 2 bases and J by 0 bases, with 14 bases between. This CDR3 has 17 amino acids. CDR3 in amino acids: CASSEREVGISNQPQHF. In DNA, the CDR3 is TGTGCCAGCAGTGAAAGGGAAGTAGGTATTAGCAATCAGCCCCAGCATTTT.

The chain recombines TRBV7-2 with TRBJ2-5; 7 bases match TRBD2. The CDR3 length is 14 residues. The V gene end was trimmed by 5 bases and the J gene end by 5 bases; junction bases not matched to a gene: 8. Germline CDR1 and CDR2: SGHTA and FQGNSA. The DNA for the CDR3 is TGTGCCAGCAGCCTTAGCGTGGGGGGGGAGACCCAGTACTTC. It translates to CASSLSVGGETQYF.